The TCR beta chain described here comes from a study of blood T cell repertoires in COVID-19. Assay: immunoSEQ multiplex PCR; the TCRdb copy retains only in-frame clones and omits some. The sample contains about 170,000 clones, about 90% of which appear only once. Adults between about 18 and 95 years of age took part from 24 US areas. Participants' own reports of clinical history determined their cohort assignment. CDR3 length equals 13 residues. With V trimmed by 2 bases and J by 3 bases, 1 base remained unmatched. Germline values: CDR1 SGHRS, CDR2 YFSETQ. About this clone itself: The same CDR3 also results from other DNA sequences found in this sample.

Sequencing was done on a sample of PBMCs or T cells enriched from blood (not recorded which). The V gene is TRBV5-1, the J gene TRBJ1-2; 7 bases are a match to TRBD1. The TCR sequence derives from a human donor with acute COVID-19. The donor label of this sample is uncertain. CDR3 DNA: TGCGCCAGCAGCTTAACAGGGGACTATGGCTACACCTTC. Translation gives CASSLTGDYGYTF.